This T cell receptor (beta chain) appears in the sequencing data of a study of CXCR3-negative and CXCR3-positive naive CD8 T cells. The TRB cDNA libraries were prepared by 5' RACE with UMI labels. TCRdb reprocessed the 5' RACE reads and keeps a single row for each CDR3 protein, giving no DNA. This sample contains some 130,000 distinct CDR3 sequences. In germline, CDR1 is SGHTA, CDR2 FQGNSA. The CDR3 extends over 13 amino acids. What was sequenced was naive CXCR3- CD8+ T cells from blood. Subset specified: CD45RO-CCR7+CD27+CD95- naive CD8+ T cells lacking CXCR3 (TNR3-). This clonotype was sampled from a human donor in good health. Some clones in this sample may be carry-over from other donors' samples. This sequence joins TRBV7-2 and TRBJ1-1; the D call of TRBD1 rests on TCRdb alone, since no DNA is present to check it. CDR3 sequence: CASSSTGISEAFF.